Given below is one TCR beta chain in context. Trimming pared 3 bases from V and 0 bases from J, leaving 15 bases between. The CDR3 totals 17 residues. Germline V gene lookup returns CDR1 SGHVS and CDR2 FQNEAQ. Sequencing used immunoSEQ multiplex PCR; TCRdb keeps in-frame clones, though not all of them. Altogether 210,000 or so clones are present, approximately 90% being singletons, with the ten largest covering less than 3.5%. These data belong to a study of blood T cell repertoires in COVID-19. The source of this sequence is a man aged 30 to 45 with COVID-19, enrolled during active disease. Sequencing was done on a sample of peripheral blood. V and J are TRBV7-8 and TRBJ1-5, with a tentative D call TRBD1 (6 bases). The CDR3: CASSFSLGGPSNQPQHF. CDR3 in DNA: TGTGCCAGCAGCTTTAGTCTCGGGGGGCCTAGCAATCAGCCCCAGCATTTT.